These 30 T cell receptor beta chains were all obtained from the same sample, sequenced in a study of T cell responses to AZD1222 COVID-19 vaccine. Some clones are missing from TCRdb's copy, which holds only in-frame ones; the method was immunoSEQ multiplex PCR. Among some 130,000 clones, roughly nine tenths were seen once, and the ten largest hold about 6%. This specimen was peripheral blood, taken on day 0 of AZD1222 vaccination. The source is an adult in good health.

This chain joins TRBV2 and TRBJ2-2; 7 positions agree with TRBD2. In germline, CDR1 is SNHLY, CDR2 FYNNEI. The CDR3 runs to 14 residues. V shed 8 bases and J 0 bases; nucleotides not matched to a gene: 3. The CDR3 bases are TGTGCCAGCGGGGGGGAATCGAACACCGGGGAGCTGTTTTTT. Protein: CASGGESNTGELFF.

This clone was counted between two and nine times. V is TRBV7-9 and J is TRBJ2-7, with 9 bases lining up with TRBD1. The CDR3 has 16 amino acids. CDR1 is SEHNR and CDR2 is FQNEAQ in the germline V gene (reference sequence). Trimming took 5 bases from V and 4 from J; bases not matched to a gene: 12. CDR3 DNA sequence: TGTGCCAGCAGCCTCGCCGGACAGGGGCACCTATACGAGCAGTACTTC. Translation: CASSLAGQGHLYEQYF. Full variable domain (rest looked up from reference TRBV7-9 and TRBJ2-7): DTGVSQNPRHKITKRGQNVTFRCDPISEHNRLYWYRQTLGQGPEFLTYFQNEAQLEKSRLLSDRFSAERPKGSFSTLEIQRTEQGDSAMYLCASSLAGQGHLYEQYFGPGTRLTVT.

This clone was recorded once. The rearrangement links TRBV7-9 to TRBJ2-7; no clear D gene. Germline CDR1 and CDR2: SEHNR and FQNEAQ (reference sequence). The CDR3 totals 12 residues. With 2 bases removed from V and 2 bases from J, the gap between germline ends came to 4 bases. The DNA of the CDR3 is TGTGCCAGCAGCTTATTGACCTACGAGCAGTACTTC. Translating it yields CASSLLTYEQYF.

This rearrangement joins TRBV29-1 to TRBJ2-6; D unclear. Germline V CDR1 and CDR2: SQVTM, ANQGSEA. The V gene lost 3 bases and the J gene lost 4 bases, with 4 bases spanning the gap. This CDR3 has 12 amino acids. The chain's CDR3 is CSVDLGANVLTF. The CDR3 coding sequence is TGCAGCGTTGATCTAGGGGCCAACGTCCTGACTTTC.

This clone was detected only a few times. This rearrangement joins TRBV3-1 (or the pseudogene TRBV3-2) to TRBJ1-5; D ambiguous. In germline, CDR1 is LGHDT, CDR2 YNNKEL (reference sequence). V lost 3 bases to trimming and J lost 5 bases, with 11 bases between them. This CDR3 has 14 amino acids. The CDR3 coding sequence is TGTGCCAGCAGCCAGGTGAATCAGGATCAGCCCCAGCATTTT. This sequence encodes CASSQVNQDQPQHF.

The chain combines TRBV18 with TRBJ1-5, with 8 bases fitting TRBD1. The V gene end was trimmed by 3 bases and the J gene end by 0 bases; junction bases not matched to a gene: 1. This CDR3 comprises 15 residues. Germline CDR1 KGHSH, CDR2 LQKENI. CDR3 sequence reads: CASSPGQGSNQPQHF. The CDR3 coding sequence is TGTGCCAGCTCACCCGGACAGGGTAGCAATCAGCCCCAGCATTTT.

The chain links TRBV13 to TRBJ1-1; no firm D call. The CDR3 has 13 residues. Trimming took 5 bases from V and 0 from J, leaving 7 bases between them. The germline gives CDR1 PRHDT, CDR2 FYEKMQ (reference sequence). The CDR3 coding sequence is TGTGCCAGCAGCGACCAGATGAACACTGAAGCTTTCTTT. Translation: CASSDQMNTEAFF.

The chain joins TRBV29-1 to TRBJ2-1; D is perhaps TRBD2 (5 bases). Trimming removed 3 bases from V and 9 bases from J, with 21 bases in between. The CDR3 contains 15 residues. Per germline, CDR1 SQVTM and CDR2 ANQGSEA. The CDR3 loop reads CSVDPRGNAAGEQFF. CDR3 sequence (DNA): TGCAGCGTTGATCCCAGAGGGAATGCCGCTGGTGAGCAGTTCTTC.

CDR3 sequence reads: CASSSSGGTGNQPQHF. Written as DNA, the CDR3 is TGTGCCAGCAGCTCGTCCGGGGGGACAGGAAATCAGCCCCAGCATTTT. The J gene is TRBJ1-5, the V gene TRBV5-5, with 8 bases lining up with TRBD1. The CDR3 spans 16 residues. The V gene's germline CDR1 is SGHKS and CDR2 YYEKEE (reference sequence). With V trimmed by 3 bases and J by 4 bases, 9 bases remained unmatched.

This clone was picked up one time. The chain recombines TRBV5-1 with TRBJ2-7; 7 nucleotides line up with TRBD2. CDR1 and CDR2 from the germline V gene are SGHRS and YFSETQ. V gave up 0 bases and J gave up 2 bases; unmatched junction bases: 20. CDR3 length: 20 amino acids. The CDR3 sequence is CASSLGGGIAGPGKPYEQYF. CDR3 DNA: TGCGCCAGCAGCTTGGGTGGTGGTATAGCGGGCCCCGGGAAACCCTACGAGCAGTACTTC.

The V call is TRBV5-1, the J call TRBJ2-2, with 9 bases matching TRBD2. Germline lookup yields CDR1 SGHRS and CDR2 YFSETQ. This CDR3 has 16 residues. With 0 bases clipped from V and 5 bases from J, the junction kept 5 bases outside the gene matches. In DNA form, the CDR3 reads TGCGCCAGCAGCTTGGTTGGGCTAGCGGGGACCGGGGAGCTGTTTTTT. This gives the protein CASSLVGLAGTGELFF.

The chain's CDR3 is CASKDLGQVYGYTF. The CDR3 DNA is TGTGCCAGCAAAGACCTCGGGCAGGTCTATGGCTACACCTTC. This chain uses TRBV6-5 with TRBJ1-2; D not certain. CDR1 is MNHEY, CDR2 SVGAGI, per germline. The V gene lost 7 bases and the J gene lost 4 bases, with 16 bases spanning the gap. The CDR3 covers 14 residues.

V and J are TRBV25-1 and TRBJ1-2; possible D gene TRBD1, 5 bases. The germline gives CDR1 MGHDK, CDR2 SYGVNS. The CDR3 sequence is 15 residues long. The V end was cut by 0 bases, the J end by 6 bases, with 14 bases between. CDR3 in amino acids: CASSEYYEGSDGYTF. CDR3 nucleotides: TGTGCCAGCAGTGAATATTATGAGGGGTCTGATGGCTACACCTTC.

The gene calls are TRBV9 and TRBJ1-6; 8 nucleotides match TRBD1. Germline V gene data show CDR1 as SGDLS and CDR2 as YYNGEE. The V segment lost 3 bases and the J segment 3 bases; nucleotides outside the gene matches: 8. This CDR3 is built from 17 residues. CDR3 nucleotides: TGTGCCAGCAGCGCCCCGGGACAGGAGTTCTATAATTCACCCCTCCACTTT. This gives the protein CASSAPGQEFYNSPLHF.

This sequence joins TRBV6-5 and TRBJ1-2; D call uncertain. Germline-derived CDR1 and CDR2 are MNHEY and SVGAGI. V was cut by 4 bases and J by 8 bases, with 14 bases left in between. CDR3 length equals 13 residues. The CDR3 here is CASSSGGTDGYTF. The CDR3 bases are TGTGCCAGCAGTTCGGGCGGAACAGACGGCTACACCTTC.

The chain is built from TRBV4-1 and TRBJ1-5; D might be TRBD1 (6 bases). CDR1 and CDR2 from the germline V gene are MGHRA and YSYEKL. V lost 0 bases to trimming and J lost 6 bases, with 18 bases between them. The CDR3 loop spans 17 amino acids. For the CDR3, the DNA is TGCGCCAGCAGCCAAGATCATAAGGGGGTGTGGGGTCAGCCCCAGCATTTT. Protein: CASSQDHKGVWGQPQHF.

The rearrangement links TRBV2 to TRBJ1-5; no reliable D call. CDR1 is SNHLY, CDR2 FYNNEI, per germline. The CDR3 is 12 residues long. Deletions cut 4 bases from V and 4 bases from J, with 5 bases between. CDR3 in amino acids: CASSGTNQPQHF. In DNA form, the CDR3 reads TGTGCCAGCAGTGGAACAAATCAGCCCCAGCATTTT. Full variable domain (remainder filled in from reference TRBV2 and TRBJ1-5): EPEVTQTPSHQVTQMGQEVILRCVPISNHLYFYWYRQILGQKVEFLVSFYNNEISEKSEIFDDQFSVERPDGSNFTLKIRSTKLEDSAMYFCASSGTNQPQHFGDGTRLSIL.

The rearrangement joins TRBV5-1 to TRBJ1-1, with D maybe TRBD1 (5 bases). The CDR3 has 16 residues. V was pared by 3 bases and J by 5 bases, with 20 bases between. Germline CDR1 reads SGHRS; CDR2 reads YFSETQ. DNA of the CDR3: TGCGCCAGCAGCTCGGGGGTTGGCAGGGAGCTGACTGAAGCTTTCTTT. Its protein product is CASSSGVGRELTEAFF.

The rearrangement uses TRBV5-4 and TRBJ1-1; 8 positions match TRBD1. Germline CDR1 is SGHNT and CDR2 is YYREEE (reference sequence). Germline trimming cut 5 bases from V and 1 base from J; bases unmatched to any gene: 7. This CDR3 has 15 amino acids. CDR3 DNA: TGTGCCAGCAGAGGGACAGGCCGAAAGAACACTGAAGCTTTCTTT. Protein sequence: CASRGTGRKNTEAFF.

This clone has just one count. The CDR3 nucleotides are TGCGCCAGCAGCCTTGGACAGGTTAGCAATCAGCCCCAGCATTTT. This sequence encodes CASSLGQVSNQPQHF. J is TRBJ1-5 and V is TRBV4-1, with TRBD1 identical over 7 bases. Per germline, CDR1 MGHRA and CDR2 YSYEKL. The V segment lost 4 bases and the J segment 0 bases; nucleotides outside the gene matches: 3. The CDR3 is 15 residues long.

Comment on this clone: Different DNA sequences within this sample yield the same CDR3. The chain uses TRBV7-2 and TRBJ1-1, with D perhaps TRBD1 (6 bases). Germline assignment: CDR1 SGHTA and CDR2 FQGNSA. CDR3 length: 14 amino acids. Trimming shortened V by 3 bases and J by 1 base, and 9 bases separated the two germline ends. The CDR3 sequence is CASSLGGPNTEAFF. The CDR3 coding sequence is TGTGCCAGCAGCTTGGGGGGCCCGAACACTGAAGCTTTCTTT.

The chain carries TRBV2 and TRBJ1-5, with a tentative D call TRBD1 (6 bases). The CDR3 has 14 amino acids. Trimming removed 5 bases from V and 6 bases from J, with 14 bases in between. Germline CDR1 and CDR2: SNHLY and FYNNEI. The CDR3 bases are TGTGCCAGCAGTTGGGGGAAGGGGGGTCAGCCCCAGCATTTT. Amino acids: CASSWGKGGQPQHF. The full variable domain, in which reference TRBV2 and TRBJ1-5 provide the parts outside the CDR3, is EPEVTQTPSHQVTQMGQEVILRCVPISNHLYFYWYRQILGQKVEFLVSFYNNEISEKSEIFDDQFSVERPDGSNFTLKIRSTKLEDSAMYFCASSWGKGGQPQHFGDGTRLSIL.

This chain connects TRBV19 to TRBJ1-5, with a tentative D call TRBD1 (5 bases). V was pared by 6 bases and J by 4 bases, with 10 bases between. In germline, CDR1 is LNHDA, CDR2 SQIVND (reference sequence). CDR3 length equals 13 residues. CDR3 coding DNA: TGTGCCAGTAGGAACAGGACTAATCAGCCCCAGCATTTT. This gives the protein CASRNRTNQPQHF.

The chain carries TRBV6-6 and TRBJ1-2, with D possibly being TRBD1 (6 bases). CDR1 and CDR2 (germline): MNHNY, SVGAGI (reference sequence). The ends were cut back, 6 bases at V and 2 bases at J, with 16 bases in the middle. The CDR3 sequence is 15 residues long. This CDR3 is CASSPREQGNYGYTF. The CDR3 DNA is TGTGCCAGCAGCCCCCGAGAACAGGGAAACTATGGCTACACCTTC.

The chain links TRBV7-8 to TRBJ1-3; 8 nucleotides agree with TRBD1. The length of the CDR3 is 15 residues. Germline trimming cut 2 bases from V and 4 bases from J; bases unmatched to any gene: 4. Germline lookup yields CDR1 SGHVS and CDR2 FQNEAQ. Here the CDR3 DNA reads TGTGCCAGCAGCTTAAGGGACAGGAGAGGAAACACCATATATTTT. Residues: CASSLRDRRGNTIYF.

The rearrangement uses TRBV14 and TRBJ1-2; 7 nucleotides match TRBD1. The CDR3 loop spans 20 amino acids. Trimming at V came to 3 bases and at J to 1 base, leaving 20 bases not matched to a gene. CDR1 is SGHDN, CDR2 FVKESK, per germline. The CDR3 bases are TGTGCCAGCAGCCAGACCCTAGGGCAGGACAGGACGGCCTATAACTATGGCTACACCTTC. This gives the protein CASSQTLGQDRTAYNYGYTF.

The chain joins TRBV5-1 to TRBJ2-5; 10 bases are shared with TRBD1. J was trimmed by 5 bases and V by 4 bases; bases with no gene match: 5. Germline CDR1 reads SGHRS; CDR2 reads YFSETQ. CDR3 size: 14 residues. The CDR3 loop is CASSLGQGWETQYF. CDR3 coding DNA: TGCGCCAGCAGCCTGGGACAGGGGTGGGAGACCCAGTACTTC.

This clone was seen a single time. The V gene is TRBV5-6, the J gene TRBJ2-6; D is undetermined. CDR1 is SGHDT, CDR2 YYEEEE, per germline. This CDR3 has 15 residues. The V end was cut by 4 bases, the J end by 2 bases, with 10 bases between. CDR3 DNA: TGTGCCAGCAGCGCCCGTCGGACTGGGGCCAACGTCCTGACTTTC. As protein: CASSARRTGANVLTF.

V is TRBV18 and J is TRBJ1-1, with TRBD1 as a possible D gene (5 bases). The germline V and J ends were trimmed by 3 bases and 1 base, with 9 bases remaining between them. This CDR3 comprises 14 residues. Germline lookup yields CDR1 KGHSH and CDR2 LQKENI. Here the CDR3 DNA reads TGTGCCAGCTCACCCACGGGACCGAACACTGAAGCTTTCTTT. This sequence encodes CASSPTGPNTEAFF.

The V and J genes are TRBV27 and TRBJ1-1, with D possibly being TRBD1 (5 bases). CDR1 is MNHEY, CDR2 SMNVEV, per germline (reference sequence). This CDR3 region has 13 residues. Trimming pared 3 bases from V and 6 bases from J, leaving 11 bases between. The chain's CDR3 is CASSLSQTAEAFF. For the CDR3, the DNA is TGTGCCAGCAGTTTGAGTCAGACAGCTGAAGCTTTCTTT.